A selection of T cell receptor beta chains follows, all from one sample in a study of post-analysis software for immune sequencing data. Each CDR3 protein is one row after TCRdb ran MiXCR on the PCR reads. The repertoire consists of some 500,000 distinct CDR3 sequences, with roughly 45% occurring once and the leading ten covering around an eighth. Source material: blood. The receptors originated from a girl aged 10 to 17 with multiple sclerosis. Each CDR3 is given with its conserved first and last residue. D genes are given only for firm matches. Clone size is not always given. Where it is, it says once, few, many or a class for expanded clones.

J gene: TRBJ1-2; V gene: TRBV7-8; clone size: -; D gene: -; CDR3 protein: CASSSRGDGYTF; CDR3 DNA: TGTGCCAGCAGCTCCAGAGGAGATGGCTACACCTTC
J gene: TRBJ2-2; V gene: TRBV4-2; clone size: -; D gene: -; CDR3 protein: CASSRTLSNTGELFF; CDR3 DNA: TGTGCCAGCAGCAGGACGCTTTCGAACACCGGGGAGCTGTTTTTT
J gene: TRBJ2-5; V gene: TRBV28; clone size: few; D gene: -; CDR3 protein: CASNGLYPGLAQNHQLQETQYF; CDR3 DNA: TGTGCCAGCAATGGTCTCTACCCGGGGCTAGCGCAGAACCACCAACTTCAAGAGACCCAGTACTTC
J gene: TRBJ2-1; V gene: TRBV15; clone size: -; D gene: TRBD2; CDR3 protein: CATSRELAGGAYNEQFF; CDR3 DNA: TGTGCCACCAGCAGAGAACTAGCGGGAGGGGCCTACAATGAGCAGTTCTTC
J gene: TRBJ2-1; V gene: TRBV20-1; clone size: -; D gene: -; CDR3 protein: CSAVLDHNNEQFF; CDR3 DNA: TGCAGTGCTGTCCTGGACCACAACAATGAGCAGTTCTTC
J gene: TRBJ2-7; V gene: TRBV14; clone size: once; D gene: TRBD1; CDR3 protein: CASSQDWDRAYEQYF; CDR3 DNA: TGTGCCAGCAGCCAAGATTGGGACAGGGCCTACGAGCAGTACTTC
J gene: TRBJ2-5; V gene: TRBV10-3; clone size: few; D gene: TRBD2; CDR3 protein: CAISESPGLAETQYF; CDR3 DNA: TGTGCCATCAGTGAGTCACCGGGACTAGCAGAGACCCAGTACTTC
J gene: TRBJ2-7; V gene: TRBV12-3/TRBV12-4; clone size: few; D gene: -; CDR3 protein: CASSLGFLYEQYF; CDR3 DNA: TGTGCCAGCAGTTTAGGATTTCTCTACGAGCAGTACTTC
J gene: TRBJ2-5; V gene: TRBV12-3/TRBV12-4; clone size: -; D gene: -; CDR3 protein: CASSLGAQQYF; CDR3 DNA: TGTGCCAGCAGTTTAGGTGCCCAGCAGTACTTC
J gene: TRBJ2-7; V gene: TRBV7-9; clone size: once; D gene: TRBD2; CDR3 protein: CASSSLAGGRIEQYF; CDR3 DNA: TGTGCCAGCAGCTCTCTAGCGGGAGGCCGGATCGAGCAGTACTTC
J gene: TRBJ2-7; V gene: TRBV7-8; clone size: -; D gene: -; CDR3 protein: CASNLLGAYEQYF; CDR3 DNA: TGTGCCAGCAACCTTCTGGGGGCCTACGAGCAGTACTTC
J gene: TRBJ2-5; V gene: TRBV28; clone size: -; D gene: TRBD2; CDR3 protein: CASSSTSGRGNPWEQYF; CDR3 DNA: TGTGCCAGCAGTTCGACTAGCGGGAGGGGAAACCCCTGGGAGCAGTACTTC
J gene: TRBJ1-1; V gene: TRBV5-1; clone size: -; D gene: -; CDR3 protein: CASSTGEWNTEAFF; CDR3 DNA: TGCGCCAGCAGTACGGGGGAGTGGAACACTGAAGCTTTCTTT
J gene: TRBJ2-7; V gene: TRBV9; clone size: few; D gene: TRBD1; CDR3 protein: CASSVFGTGAYEQYF; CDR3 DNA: TGTGCCAGCAGCGTCTTCGGGACAGGGGCCTACGAGCAGTACTTC
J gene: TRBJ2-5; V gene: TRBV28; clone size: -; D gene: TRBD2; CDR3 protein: CASSSLSMREWSYNEQYF; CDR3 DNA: TGTGCCAGCAGTTCCCTGAGTATGCGGGAGTGGTCCTACAATGAGCAGTACTTC
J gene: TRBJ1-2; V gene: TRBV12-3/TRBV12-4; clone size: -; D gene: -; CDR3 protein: CATQDPTNYGYTF; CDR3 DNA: TGTGCCACGCAGGACCCAACTAACTATGGCTACACCTTC
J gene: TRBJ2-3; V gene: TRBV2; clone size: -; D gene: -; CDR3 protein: CASCPESTDTQYF; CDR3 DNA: TGTGCCAGCTGTCCCGAAAGCACAGATACGCAGTATTTT
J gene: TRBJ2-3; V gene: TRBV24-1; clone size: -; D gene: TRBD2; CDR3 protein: CATSDYGLAGDIDTQYF; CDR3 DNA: TGTGCCACCAGTGACTACGGACTAGCGGGAGACATAGATACGCAGTATTTT
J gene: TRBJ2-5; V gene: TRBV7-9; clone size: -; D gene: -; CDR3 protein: CASRSGTVQETQYF; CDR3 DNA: TGTGCCAGCAGATCTGGGACGGTACAAGAGACCCAGTACTTC
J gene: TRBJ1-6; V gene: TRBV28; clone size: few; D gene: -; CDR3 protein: CASSSSGSPLHF; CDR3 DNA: TGTGCCAGCAGTTCATCAGGTTCACCCCTCCACTTT
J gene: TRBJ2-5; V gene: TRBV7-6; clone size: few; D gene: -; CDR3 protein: CASSFVSGAETQYF; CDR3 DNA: TGTGCCAGCAGCTTCGTGTCGGGGGCAGAGACCCAGTACTTC
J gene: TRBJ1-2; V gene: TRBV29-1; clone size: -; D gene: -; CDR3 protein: CSVVDANYGYTF; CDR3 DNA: TGCAGCGTTGTTGATGCTAACTATGGCTACACCTTC
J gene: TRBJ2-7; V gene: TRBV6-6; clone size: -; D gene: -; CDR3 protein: CASSYASTATSGYEQYF; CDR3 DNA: TGTGCCAGCAGTTACGCCTCTACGGCAACCTCAGGTTACGAGCAGTACTTC
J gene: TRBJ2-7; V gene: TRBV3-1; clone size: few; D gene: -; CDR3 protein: CASSQDRASEQYF; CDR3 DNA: TGTGCCAGCAGCCAAGATCGGGCTAGCGAGCAGTACTTC
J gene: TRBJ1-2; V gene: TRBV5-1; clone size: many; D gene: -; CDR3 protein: CASSLRATPAMPYGYTF; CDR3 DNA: TGCGCCAGCAGCTTGAGGGCGACACCGGCAATGCCCTATGGCTACACCTTC
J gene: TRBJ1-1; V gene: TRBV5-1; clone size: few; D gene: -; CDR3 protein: CASSISGANTEAFF; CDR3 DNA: TGCGCCAGCAGCATTTCCGGGGCGAACACTGAAGCTTTCTTT
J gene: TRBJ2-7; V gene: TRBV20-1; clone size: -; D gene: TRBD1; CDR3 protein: CSASGTGVHEQYF; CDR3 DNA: TGCAGTGCTAGCGGGACAGGGGTCCACGAGCAGTACTTC
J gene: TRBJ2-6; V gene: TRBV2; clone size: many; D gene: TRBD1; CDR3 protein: CASSYRGAGANVLTF; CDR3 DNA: TGTGCCAGCAGCTACAGGGGCGCTGGGGCCAACGTCCTGACTTTC
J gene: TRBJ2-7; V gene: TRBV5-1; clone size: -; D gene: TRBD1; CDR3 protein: CASSLDVTGTYEQYF; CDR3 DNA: TGCGCCAGCAGCTTGGATGTGACAGGGACCTACGAGCAGTACTTC
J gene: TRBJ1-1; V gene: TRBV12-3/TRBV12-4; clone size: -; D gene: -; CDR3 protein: CASGNNDRNTEAFF; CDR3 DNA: TGTGCCAGCGGGAATAACGACAGGAACACTGAAGCTTTCTTT
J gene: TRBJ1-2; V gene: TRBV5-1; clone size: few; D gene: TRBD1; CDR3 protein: CASSGGTGQIGYTF; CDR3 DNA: TGCGCCAGCAGCGGCGGGACAGGGCAAATTGGCTACACCTTC
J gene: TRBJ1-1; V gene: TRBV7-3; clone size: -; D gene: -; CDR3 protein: CASSPSWDLEAFF; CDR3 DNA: TGTGCCAGCAGCCCATCATGGGACCTTGAAGCTTTCTTT
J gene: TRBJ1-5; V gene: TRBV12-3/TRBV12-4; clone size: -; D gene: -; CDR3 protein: CASSTTGFSNQPQHF; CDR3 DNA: TGTGCCAGCAGTACCACAGGGTTTAGCAATCAGCCCCAGCATTTT
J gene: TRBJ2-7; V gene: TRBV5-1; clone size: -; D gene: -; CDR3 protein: CASSLGLTESSYEQYF; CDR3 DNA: TGCGCCAGCAGCTTGGGGCTGACAGAAAGCTCCTACGAGCAGTACTTC
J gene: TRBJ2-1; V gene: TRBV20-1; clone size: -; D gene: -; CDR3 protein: CSARAGLRGRAGDEQFF; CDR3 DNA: TGCAGTGCTAGAGCGGGTTTAAGGGGGAGGGCCGGGGATGAGCAGTTCTTC
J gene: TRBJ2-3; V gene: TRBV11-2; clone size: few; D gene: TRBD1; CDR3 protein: CASSLDPQGQGPDTQYF; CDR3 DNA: TGTGCCAGCAGCTTAGATCCTCAGGGACAGGGACCAGATACGCAGTATTTT
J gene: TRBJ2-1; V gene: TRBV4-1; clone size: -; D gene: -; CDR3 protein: CASSQVWGGIDNEQFF; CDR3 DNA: TGCGCCAGCAGCCAAGTATGGGGGGGCATAGATAATGAGCAGTTCTTC
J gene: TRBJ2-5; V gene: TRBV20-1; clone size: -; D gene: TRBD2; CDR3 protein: CSARALTSGSGETQYF; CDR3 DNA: TGCAGTGCTAGGGCCCTGACTAGCGGGAGTGGAGAGACCCAGTACTTC
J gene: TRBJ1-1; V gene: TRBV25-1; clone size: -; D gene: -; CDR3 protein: CASSEYGQGMNTEAFF; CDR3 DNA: TGTGCCAGCAGTGAATATGGGCAGGGTATGAACACTGAAGCTTTCTTT
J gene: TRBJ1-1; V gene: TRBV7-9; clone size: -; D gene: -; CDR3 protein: CASSTQGWGTEAFF; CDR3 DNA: TGTGCCAGCAGCACACAGGGTTGGGGAACTGAAGCTTTCTTT
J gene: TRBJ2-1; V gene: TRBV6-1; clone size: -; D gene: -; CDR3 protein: CASSPVLAFEQFF; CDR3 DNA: TGTGCCAGCAGCCCTGTACTAGCTTTTGAGCAGTTCTTC
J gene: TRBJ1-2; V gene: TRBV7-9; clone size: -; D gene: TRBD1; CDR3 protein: CASSLDSWDRGVYGYTF; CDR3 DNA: TGTGCCAGCAGCTTAGACTCTTGGGACAGGGGAGTATATGGCTACACCTTC
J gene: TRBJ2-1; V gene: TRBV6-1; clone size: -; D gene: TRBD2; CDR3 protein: CASRKGLAGGASYNEQFF; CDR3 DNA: TGTGCCAGCAGGAAGGGACTAGCGGGAGGAGCCTCCTACAATGAGCAGTTCTTC
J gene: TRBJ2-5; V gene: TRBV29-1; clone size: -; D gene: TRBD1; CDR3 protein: CSVEGQVLETQYF; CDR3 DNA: TGCAGCGTTGAGGGACAGGTCTTGGAGACCCAGTACTTC
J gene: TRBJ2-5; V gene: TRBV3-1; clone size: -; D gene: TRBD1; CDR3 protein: CASSRDRGRRETQYF; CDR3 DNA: TGTGCCAGCAGTCGGGACAGGGGGCGCCGGGAGACCCAGTACTTC
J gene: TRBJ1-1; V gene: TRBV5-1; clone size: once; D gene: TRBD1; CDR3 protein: CASSWRTGGNTEAFF; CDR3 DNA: TGCGCCAGCAGCTGGAGGACAGGCGGGAACACTGAAGCTTTCTTT
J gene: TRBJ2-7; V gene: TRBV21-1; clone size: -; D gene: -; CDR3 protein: CASSKAGTAYEQYF; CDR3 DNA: TGTGCCAGCAGCAAAGCCGGCACCGCCTACGAGCAGTACTTC
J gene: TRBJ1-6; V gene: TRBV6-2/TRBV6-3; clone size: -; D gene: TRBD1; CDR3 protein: CASSWRGQGNSPLHF; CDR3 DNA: TGTGCCAGCAGTTGGAGAGGACAGGGGAATTCACCCCTCCACTTT
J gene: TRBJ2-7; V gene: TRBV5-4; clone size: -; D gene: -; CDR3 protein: CASSLVEGHEQYF; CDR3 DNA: TGTGCCAGCAGCTTGGTAGAGGGCCACGAGCAGTACTTC
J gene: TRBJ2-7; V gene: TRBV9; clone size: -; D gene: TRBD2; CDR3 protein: CASSVGEGGYEQYF; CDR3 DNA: TGTGCCAGCAGCGTAGGGGAGGGAGGCTACGAGCAGTACTTC
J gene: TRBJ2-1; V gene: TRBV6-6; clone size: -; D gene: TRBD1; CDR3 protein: CASTGQGYNEQFF; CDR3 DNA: TGTGCCAGCACGGGACAGGGTTACAATGAGCAGTTCTTC
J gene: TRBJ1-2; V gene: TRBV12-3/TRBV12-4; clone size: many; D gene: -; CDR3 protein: CASSLPGNYGYTF; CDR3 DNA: TGTGCCAGCAGCTTACCAGGGAACTATGGCTACACCTTC
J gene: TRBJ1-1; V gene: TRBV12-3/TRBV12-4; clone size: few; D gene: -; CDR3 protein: CASSRLAIMNTEAFF; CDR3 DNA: TGTGCCAGCAGTCGATTGGCTATCATGAACACTGAAGCTTTCTTT
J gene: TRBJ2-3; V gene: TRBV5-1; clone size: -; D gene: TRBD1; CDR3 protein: CASVEGGTGTADTQYF; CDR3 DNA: TGCGCCAGCGTCGAAGGAGGGACAGGGACCGCAGATACGCAGTATTTT
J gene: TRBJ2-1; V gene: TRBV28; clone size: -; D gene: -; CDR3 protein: CASSFPGSSYNEQYF; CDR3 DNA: TGTGCCAGCAGTTTTCCGGGAAGCTCCTACAATGAGCAATACTTC